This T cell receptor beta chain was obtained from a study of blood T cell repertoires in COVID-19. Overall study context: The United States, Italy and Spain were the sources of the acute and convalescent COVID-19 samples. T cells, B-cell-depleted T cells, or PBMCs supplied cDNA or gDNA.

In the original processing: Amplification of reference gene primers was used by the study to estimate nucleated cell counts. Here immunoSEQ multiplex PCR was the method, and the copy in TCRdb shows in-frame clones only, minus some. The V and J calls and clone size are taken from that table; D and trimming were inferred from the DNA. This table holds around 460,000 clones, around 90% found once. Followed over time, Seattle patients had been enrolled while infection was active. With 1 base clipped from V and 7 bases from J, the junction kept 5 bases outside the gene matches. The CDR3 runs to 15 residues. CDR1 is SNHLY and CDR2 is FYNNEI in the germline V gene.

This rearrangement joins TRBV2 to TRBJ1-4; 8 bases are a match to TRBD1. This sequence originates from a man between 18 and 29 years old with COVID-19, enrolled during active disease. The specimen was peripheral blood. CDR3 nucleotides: TGTGCCAGCAGTGAAGAGCAGGGGGCAGGTGAAAAACTGTTTTTT. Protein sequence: CASSEEQGAGEKLFF.